In this sample, the clone carrying this T cell receptor (beta chain) turned up a few times. Trimming shortened V by 0 bases and J by 3 bases, and 5 bases separated the two germline ends. The CDR3 is 14 amino acids. Germline CDR1 reads MNHEY; CDR2 reads SVGAGI. Using immunoSEQ multiplex PCR, the repertoire was profiled, and TCRdb retains in-frame clones only, with some absent. Of roughly 250,000 clones listed, 84% are singletons. The data stem from a study of blood T cell repertoires in COVID-19. The origin of this receptor is a man in his forties or fifties with acute or convalescent COVID-19. Sequenced input: peripheral blood. The genes are TRBV6-5 and TRBJ1-4; the D gene is possibly TRBD1 (5 bases). This CDR3 is CASSYSGANEKLFF. The CDR3 bases are TGTGCCAGCAGTTACTCAGGGGCTAATGAAAAACTGTTTTTT.